Sequencing of this T cell receptor beta chain was carried out in a study of technical replicates of blood from several donors. Profiling relied on immunoSEQ multiplex PCR, and the TCRdb table lists in-frame clones only, not all of them. This table has just over 15,000 clones, around 80% appearing once. There are 15 residues in the CDR3. In germline, CDR1 is MNHEY, CDR2 SVGAGI. V was trimmed by 2 bases and J by 0 bases, leaving 8 bases between them. The V gene is TRBV6-5, the J gene TRBJ1-5; D is possibly TRBD1 (5 bases). Sequencing used PBMCs. This TCR came from a human donor in good health. Here the CDR3 reads CASSYTGDSNQPQHF. DNA of the CDR3: TGTGCCAGCAGTTACACAGGAGATAGCAATCAGCCCCAGCATTTT.